The present T cell receptor beta chain was sequenced within a study of T cells in Graves' hyperthyroidism and ophthalmopathy (dated by TCRdb to about 2019). Notes on the research overall: Peripheral blood was sampled at the time of initial diagnosis, prior to any treatment. A discovery cohort of around 98 patients, roughly 40 with Graves' ophthalmopathy and about 58 with stable Graves' hyperthyroidism, was used to find distinguishing TCR V-J signatures. Whether ophthalmopathy could be predicted prospectively was tested in an independent validation cohort made up of under 20 hyperthyroidism patients plus 17 patients who later progressed to ophthalmopathy. For training and testing, the 100 patients in the discovery cohort were randomly divided in a 7:3 ratio. In addition, the study compared T-cell repertoires in thyroid tissue and in blood from roughly six Graves' hyperthyroidism patients. After sampling, hyperthyroidism patients received methimazole starting at 30 mg daily, and ophthalmopathy patients received high-dose intravenous methylprednisolone. TCR Vbeta CDR3 sequencing of around 130 peripheral blood samples (over 40 ophthalmopathy, roughly 72 hyperthyroidism and some 17 progressor patients) is reported in the paper. Broader findings and caveats from the paper: A model built on a 13 V-J signature distinguished ophthalmopathy from stable hyperthyroidism, reaching 85% to 90% sensitivity and 81% to 83% specificity in cross-validation and 80%/75% in testing. Most expanded thyroid clonotypes (frequency above 0.001) were also found in blood, which suggests that blood repertoires may mirror thyroid immune responses. No statistical method was used to set the sample size in advance, and investigators knew the group allocation. During validation, the model predicted progression to ophthalmopathy a median of approximately six months ahead of onset, with roughly 65% sensitivity and more than 72% specificity.

Moderately to severely active disease, a Clinical Activity Score of at least 3, a NOSPECS grade of at least 4, and a duration under 3 months were present in ophthalmopathy patients. Patients with uncontrolled infections, other autoimmune diseases, pregnancy or lactation were excluded. Diagnoses were established on the basis of clinical symptoms, serum thyroxine and TRAb, thyroid ultrasound, and orbital computed tomography. PBMCs were separated from 7.5 to 10 ml of fresh peripheral blood using Ficoll-Paque density gradient centrifugation. Total RNA was extracted with Trizol reagent, and quality was checked on an Agilent 2100 Bioanalyzer. The TCR beta CDR3 regions were amplified from the RNA transcripts. For the first round of RT-PCR on the TCR CDR3, the HTBI primer set was used together with the Qiagen OneStep RT-PCR kit. The libraries were constructed in a second round of multiplex PCR and then size-selected and purified. Libraries were sequenced paired-end with 100 bp reads on an Illumina HiSeq2000. As for how the authors treated the data: SOAPnuke was used to process the raw data, with reads discarded if the reads contained adapters or uncalled bases, had a mean Phred below 15, or lacked an exact constant-primer or identifier match. High-quality paired reads were merged using COPE v1.2.5, and each unique nucleotide sequence was defined as a clonotype. Clonotypes were aligned to IMGT TRBV, TRBD and TRBJ reference segments using MiTCR v1.1. Analysis was restricted to V-J combinations with a frequency above 0.0001, which covered roughly 99% of repertoires. A TCS score was defined as the ratio of F50 (clonal expansion) to E x V (chaos), with BLOSUM62-based TCRdist applied between CDR3 peptides within each V-J. Welch's t-statistics and random forest reduced 500 to 550 V-J features to some 14, which were used in a naive Bayes classifier (R e1071). Thyroid-blood repertoire similarity was quantified with the Morisita-Horn index. The raw public data were reprocessed by TCRdb itself: fastp quality trimming at Q25, MiXCR clonotype calling, in-frame beta chains only. Every CDR3 protein is listed once, alongside the most common genes and DNA of its rows. The V and J calls reflect TCRdb's pipeline rather than the authors' work. Counted in this sample were roughly 560,000 distinct CDR3 sequences; around 15% of them appeared once. The ten largest clones capture roughly 4.5% of the sample.

At the junction V is shortened by 6 bases and J by 4 bases; bases outside the gene matches: 7. Reading from cysteine to phenylalanine, the CDR3 counts 15 amino acids. Kept here is only the CDR3 DNA, which spans 45 bases and is read in frame from base 1. As encoded in the germline V gene, CDR1 is SGHRS while CDR2 is YFSETQ. Note on this clonotype: The target of this receptor is not known. Per-nucleotide qualities are absent, and no much larger clonotype sits a single base away.

This receptor chain uses TRBV5-1 and TRBJ2-2, and 9 junction bases match TRBD2. The TCR comes from a woman in her thirties or forties with Graves' ophthalmopathy. The sample comprised blood. The CDR3 region: CASMIAGVGTGELFF. The base sequence is TGCGCCAGCATGATAGCGGGAGTTGGCACCGGGGAGCTGTTTTTT.